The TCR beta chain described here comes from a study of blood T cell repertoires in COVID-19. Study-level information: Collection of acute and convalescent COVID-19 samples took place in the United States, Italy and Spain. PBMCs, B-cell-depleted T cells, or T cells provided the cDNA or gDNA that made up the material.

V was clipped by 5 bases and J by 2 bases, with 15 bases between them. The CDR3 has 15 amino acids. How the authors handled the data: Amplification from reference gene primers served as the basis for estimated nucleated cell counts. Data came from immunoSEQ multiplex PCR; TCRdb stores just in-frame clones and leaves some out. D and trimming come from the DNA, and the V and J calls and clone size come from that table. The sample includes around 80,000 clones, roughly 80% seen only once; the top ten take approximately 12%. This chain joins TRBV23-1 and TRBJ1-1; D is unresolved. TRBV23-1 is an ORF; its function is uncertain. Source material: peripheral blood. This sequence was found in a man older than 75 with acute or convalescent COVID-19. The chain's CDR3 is CASSSLVGPNTEAFF. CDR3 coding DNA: TGCGCCAGCAGTTCCCTTGTCGGTCCAAACACTGAAGCTTTCTTT.